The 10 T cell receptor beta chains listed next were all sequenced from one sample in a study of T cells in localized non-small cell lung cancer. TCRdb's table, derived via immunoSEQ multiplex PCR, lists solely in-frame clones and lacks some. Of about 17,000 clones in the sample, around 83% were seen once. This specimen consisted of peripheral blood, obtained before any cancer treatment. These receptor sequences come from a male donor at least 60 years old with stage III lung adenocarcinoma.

CDR3 in DNA: TGTGCCAGCAGCCAAGATCGCACGAACACTGAAGCTTTCTTT. Translation: CASSQDRTNTEAFF. The chain uses TRBV4-2 and TRBJ1-1, with D unclear. The CDR3 consists of 14 residues. Germline V gene data show CDR1 as LGHNA and CDR2 as YNFKEQ. V was clipped by 0 bases and J by 1 base, with 6 bases between them.

The CDR3 spells CASRRTGTSGGYEQFF. The CDR3 DNA is TGTGCCAGCAGACGAACCGGGACTAGCGGGGGTTATGAGCAGTTCTTC. V gene TRBV6-6 combines with J gene TRBJ2-1; 14 bases match TRBD2. Germline V gives CDR1 MNHNY, CDR2 SVGAGI (reference sequence). V gave up 6 bases and J gave up 8 bases; unmatched junction bases: 9. The CDR3 consists of 16 residues.

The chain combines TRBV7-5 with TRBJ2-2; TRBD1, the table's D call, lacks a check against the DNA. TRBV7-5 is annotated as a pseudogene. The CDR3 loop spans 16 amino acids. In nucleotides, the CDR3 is TGTGCCAGCAGTCAAAGACAGGGAGTAAACACCGGGGAGCTGTTTTTT. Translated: CASSQRQGVNTGELFF.

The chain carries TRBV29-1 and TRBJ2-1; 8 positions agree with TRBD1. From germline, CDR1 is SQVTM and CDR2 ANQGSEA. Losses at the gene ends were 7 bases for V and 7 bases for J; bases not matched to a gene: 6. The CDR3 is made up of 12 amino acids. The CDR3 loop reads CSALTGENEQFF. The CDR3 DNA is TGCAGCGCCCTGACAGGGGAAAATGAGCAGTTCTTC.

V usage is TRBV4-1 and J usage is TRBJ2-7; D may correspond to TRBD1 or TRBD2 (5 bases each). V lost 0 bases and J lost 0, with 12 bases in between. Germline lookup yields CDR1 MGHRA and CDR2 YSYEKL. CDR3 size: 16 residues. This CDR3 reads CASSQEATRGSYEQYF. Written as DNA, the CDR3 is TGCGCCAGCAGCCAAGAAGCAACGAGGGGCTCCTACGAGCAGTACTTC.

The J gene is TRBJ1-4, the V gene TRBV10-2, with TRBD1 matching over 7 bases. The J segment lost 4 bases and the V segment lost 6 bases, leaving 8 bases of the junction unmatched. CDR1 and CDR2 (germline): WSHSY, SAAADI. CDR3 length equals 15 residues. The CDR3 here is CASRADRTYNEKLFF. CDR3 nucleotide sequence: TGCGCCAGCAGAGCGGACAGGACCTATAATGAAAAACTGTTTTTT.

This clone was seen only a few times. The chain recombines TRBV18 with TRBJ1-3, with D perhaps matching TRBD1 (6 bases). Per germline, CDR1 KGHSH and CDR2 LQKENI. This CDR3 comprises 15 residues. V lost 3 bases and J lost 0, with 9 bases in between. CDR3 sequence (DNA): TGTGCCAGCTCACCTGGACAGCCCTCTGGAAACACCATATATTTT. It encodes CASSPGQPSGNTIYF. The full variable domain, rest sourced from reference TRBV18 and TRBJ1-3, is NAGVMQNPRHLVRRRGQEARLRCSPMKGHSHVYWYRQLPEEGLKFMVYLQKENIIDESGMPKERFSAEFPKEGPSILRIQQVVRGDSAAYFCASSPGQPSGNTIYFGEGSWLTVV.

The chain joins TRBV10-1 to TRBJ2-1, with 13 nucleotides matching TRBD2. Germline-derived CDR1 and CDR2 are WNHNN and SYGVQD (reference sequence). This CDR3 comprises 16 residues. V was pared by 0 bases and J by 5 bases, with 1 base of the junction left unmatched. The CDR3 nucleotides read TGCGCCAGCAGTGAGTCGACTAGCGGGGGGAACAATGAGCAGTTCTTC. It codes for CASSESTSGGNNEQFF.

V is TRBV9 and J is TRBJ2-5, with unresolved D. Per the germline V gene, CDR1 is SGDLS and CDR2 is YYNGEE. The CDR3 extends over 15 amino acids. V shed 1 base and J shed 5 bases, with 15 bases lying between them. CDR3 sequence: CASSVKQAPLETQYF. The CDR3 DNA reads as TGTGCCAGCAGCGTAAAGCAGGCCCCGCTGGAGACCCAGTACTTC.

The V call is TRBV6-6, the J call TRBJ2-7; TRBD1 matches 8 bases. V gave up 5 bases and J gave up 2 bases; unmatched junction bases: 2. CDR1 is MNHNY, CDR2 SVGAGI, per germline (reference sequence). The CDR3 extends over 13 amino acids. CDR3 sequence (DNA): TGTGCCAGCAGTCCGGACAGGGCCTACGAGCAGTACTTC. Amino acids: CASSPDRAYEQYF.